This TCR beta chain was documented in a study of neoadjuvant nivolumab and ipilimumab in lung cancer (dated by TCRdb to the early 2020s). Turning to the overall study: Nivolumab was administered intravenously at 3 mg/kg on days 1, 15 and 29, and in the combination arm ipilimumab 1 mg/kg was added on day 1 only. For each study arm, the primary endpoint of the trial was the rate of major pathologic response (MPR) in the intention-to-treat population. The trial treated about 44 patients with operable NSCLC: about 23 were randomized to nivolumab monotherapy and roughly 21 to nivolumab plus ipilimumab. The study compared TCR repertoires in pretherapy (baseline) peripheral blood with TCR repertoires in tumors resected at surgery following neoadjuvant immune checkpoint blockade. Matched pretherapy and resected tumor pairs were analyzed for seven patients: four treated with nivolumab and three with nivolumab plus ipilimumab.

The label giving this sample's time point can be read as: at surgical resection after neoadjuvant nivolumab +/- ipilimumab. Samples came from the phase 2 randomized NEOSTAR trial, which tested neoadjuvant nivolumab or nivolumab plus ipilimumab followed by surgery in operable NSCLC. Uninvolved lung adjacent to the tumor was collected at resection and used as a matched non-tumor comparison for the TCR repertoires of resected tumors. The library was generated by the immunoSEQ multiplex PCR assay. The source study handled its data this way. Repertoires were summarized in terms of richness and clonality, and significantly expanded and contracted clones between pre- and post-therapy samples were identified. The immuneACCESS repertoire file appears here via TCRdb, limited to in-frame rearrangements. These files lack a portion of the clones; in checked studies, under half of the deficit traces to unresolved V genes, and the cause of the others is not known. For V, J and clone size, that table is used; D and trimming come from the DNA. Recorded for this sample are 4,700 or so clones; roughly 80% of them occurred a single time. Around 13% of the sample comes from the top ten.

In the case of this clone: The antigen it recognizes is unknown. Per-nucleotide qualities are absent, and no much larger clonotype sits a single base away.

Points the paper makes about the study in general: Pretherapy blood TCR richness correlated positively with richness in tumors resected after neoadjuvant therapy (Spearman R of about 0.81). From pretherapy to surgery, tumor T-cell richness and clonality went up in three of three dual-therapy tumors, versus only two of four nivolumab-treated tumors. No significant correlation was found between TCR clonality and pathologic tumor regression, and only one major-pathologic-response sample was available for the clonality analysis. TCR sequencing was performed in a small number of samples. Greater TCR richness and clonality were observed in resected tumors than in tumor-adjacent uninvolved lung, and increases were observed in more dual-therapy-treated tumors.

This sequence was found in an adult with non-small cell lung cancer. The material sequenced was adjacent normal lung tissue, taken after neoadjuvant nivolumab, alone or with ipilimumab, at or shortly before surgery.

The DNA reads as follows: TGTGCCAGCAGCCTTAGCGGAGGGTTGGACTATGGCTACACCTTC. This yields the protein CASSLSGGLDYGYTF. The V and J genes are TRBV7-9 and TRBJ1-2, with the D gene too uncertain to name. Taken from cysteine to phenylalanine, the CDR3 has 15 residues. Of all the DNA, just the CDR3 is kept, 45 bases in frame from base 1. In the germline V gene (reference sequence), CDR1 corresponds to SEHNR and CDR2 to FQNEAQ. At the junction V is shortened by 5 bases and J by 3 bases, with 16 bases in between.